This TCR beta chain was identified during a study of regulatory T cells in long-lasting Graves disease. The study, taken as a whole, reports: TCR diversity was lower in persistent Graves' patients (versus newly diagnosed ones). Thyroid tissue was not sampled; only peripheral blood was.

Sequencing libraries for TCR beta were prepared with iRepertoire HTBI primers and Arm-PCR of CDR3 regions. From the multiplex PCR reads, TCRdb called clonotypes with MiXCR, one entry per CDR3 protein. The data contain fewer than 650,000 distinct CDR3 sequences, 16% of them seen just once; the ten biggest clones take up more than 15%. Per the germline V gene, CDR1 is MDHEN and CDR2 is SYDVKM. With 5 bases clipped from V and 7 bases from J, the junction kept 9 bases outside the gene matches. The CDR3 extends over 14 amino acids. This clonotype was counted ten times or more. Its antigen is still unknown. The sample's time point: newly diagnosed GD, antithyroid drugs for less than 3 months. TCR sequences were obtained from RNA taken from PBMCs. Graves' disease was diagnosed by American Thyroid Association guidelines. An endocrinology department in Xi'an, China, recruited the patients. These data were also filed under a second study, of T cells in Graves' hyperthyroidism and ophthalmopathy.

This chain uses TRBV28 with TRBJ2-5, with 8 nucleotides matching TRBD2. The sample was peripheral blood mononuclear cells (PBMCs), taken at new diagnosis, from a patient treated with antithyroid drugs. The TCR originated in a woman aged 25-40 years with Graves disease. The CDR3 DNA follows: TGTGCCAGCAGTAACCAAGCGGGAGTGGTGACCCAGTACTTC. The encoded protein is CASSNQAGVVTQYF.